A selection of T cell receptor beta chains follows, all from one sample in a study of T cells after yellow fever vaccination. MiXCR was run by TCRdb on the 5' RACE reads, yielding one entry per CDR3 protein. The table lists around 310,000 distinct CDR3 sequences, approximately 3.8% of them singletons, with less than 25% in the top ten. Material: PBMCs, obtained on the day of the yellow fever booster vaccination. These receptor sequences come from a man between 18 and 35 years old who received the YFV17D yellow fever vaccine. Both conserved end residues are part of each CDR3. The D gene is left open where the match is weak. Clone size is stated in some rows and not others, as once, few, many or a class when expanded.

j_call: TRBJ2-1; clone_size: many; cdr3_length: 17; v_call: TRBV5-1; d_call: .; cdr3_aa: CASSLVPVTGEYNEQFF; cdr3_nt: TGCGCCAGCAGCTTGGTTCCGGTGACGGGAGAATACAATGAGCAGTTCTTC
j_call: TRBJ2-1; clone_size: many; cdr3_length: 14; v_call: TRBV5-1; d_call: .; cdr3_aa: CASSAQNSYNEQFF; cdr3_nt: TGCGCCAGCTCAGCTCAAAATTCCTACAATGAGCAGTTCTTC
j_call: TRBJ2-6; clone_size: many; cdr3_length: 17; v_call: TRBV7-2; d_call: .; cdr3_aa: CASSRFPGDSGANVLTF; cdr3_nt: TGTGCCAGCAGTCGATTCCCAGGCGACTCTGGGGCCAACGTCCTGACTTTC
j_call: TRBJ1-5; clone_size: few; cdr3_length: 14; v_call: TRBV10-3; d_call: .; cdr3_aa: CAISESAGLGAQHF; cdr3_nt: TGTGCCATCAGTGAGTCCGCAGGCCTAGGGGCCCAGCATTTT
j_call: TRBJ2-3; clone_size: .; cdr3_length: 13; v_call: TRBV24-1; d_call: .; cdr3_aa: CATSSAGTDTQYF; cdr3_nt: TGTGCCACCAGTTCGGCCGGCACAGATACGCAGTATTTT
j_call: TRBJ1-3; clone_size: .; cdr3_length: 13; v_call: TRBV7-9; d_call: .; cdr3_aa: CASSFTGGNTIYF; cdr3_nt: TGTGCCAGCAGCTTTACAGGTGGAAACACCATATATTTT
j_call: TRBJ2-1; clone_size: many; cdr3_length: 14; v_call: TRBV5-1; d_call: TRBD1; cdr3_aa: CASIPRQGVGEQFF; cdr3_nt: TGCGCCAGCATCCCTCGACAGGGGGTGGGTGAGCAGTTCTTC
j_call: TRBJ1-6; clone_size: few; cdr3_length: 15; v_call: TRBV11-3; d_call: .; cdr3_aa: CASSPDSSRNSPLHF; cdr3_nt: TGTGCCAGCAGCCCGGACAGCTCCAGAAATTCACCCCTCCACTTT
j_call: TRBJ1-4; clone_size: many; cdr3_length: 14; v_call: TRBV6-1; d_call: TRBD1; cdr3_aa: CASTGDSRGEKLFF; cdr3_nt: TGTGCCAGCACTGGGGACAGTCGGGGGGAAAAACTGTTTTTT
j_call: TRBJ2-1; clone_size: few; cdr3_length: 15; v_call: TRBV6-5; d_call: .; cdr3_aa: CASSHQGALWGEQFF; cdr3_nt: TGTGCCAGCAGCCACCAGGGAGCCCTTTGGGGGGAGCAGTTCTTC
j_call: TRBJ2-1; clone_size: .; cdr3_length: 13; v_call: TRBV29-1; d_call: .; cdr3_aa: CSVAGRSYNEQFF; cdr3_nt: TGCAGCGTAGCCGGACGGTCCTACAATGAGCAGTTCTTC
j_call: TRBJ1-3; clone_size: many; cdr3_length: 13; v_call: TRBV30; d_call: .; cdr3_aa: CAWSVSSGNTIYF; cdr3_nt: TGTGCCTGGAGTGTTTCCTCTGGAAACACCATATATTTT
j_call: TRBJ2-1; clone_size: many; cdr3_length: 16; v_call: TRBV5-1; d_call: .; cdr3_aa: CASSLLRGGFYNEQFF; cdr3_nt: TGCGCCAGCAGCTTGCTTCGCGGGGGCTTCTACAATGAGCAGTTCTTC
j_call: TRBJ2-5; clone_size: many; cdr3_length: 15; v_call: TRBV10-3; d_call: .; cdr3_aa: CAISVGGHRFETQYF; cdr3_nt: TGTGCCATCAGTGTGGGGGGGCATCGGTTTGAGACCCAGTACTTC
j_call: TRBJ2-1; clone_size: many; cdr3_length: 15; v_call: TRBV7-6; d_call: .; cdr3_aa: CASSSSQVLPHEQFF; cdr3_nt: TGTGCCAGCAGCTCGTCCCAGGTTTTGCCCCATGAGCAGTTCTTC
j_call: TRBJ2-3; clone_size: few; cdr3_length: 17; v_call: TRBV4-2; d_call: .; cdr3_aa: CASSQQKTGWGTDTQYF; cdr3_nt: TGTGCCAGCAGCCAACAAAAAACGGGGTGGGGCACAGATACGCAGTATTTT
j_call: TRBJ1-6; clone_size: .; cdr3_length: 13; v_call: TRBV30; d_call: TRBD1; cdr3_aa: CALADRASSPLHF; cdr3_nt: TGTGCCCTAGCCGACAGGGCTAGTTCACCCCTCCACTTT
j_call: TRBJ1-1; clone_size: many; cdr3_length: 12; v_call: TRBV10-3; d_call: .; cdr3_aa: CAISLGDTEAFF; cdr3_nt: TGTGCCATCTCATTAGGGGACACTGAAGCTTTCTTT
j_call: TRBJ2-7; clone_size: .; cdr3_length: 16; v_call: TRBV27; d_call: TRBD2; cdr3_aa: CASSPRLLAGAYEQYF; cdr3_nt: TGTGCCAGCAGCCCTCGGTTGCTAGCGGGGGCCTACGAGCAGTACTTC
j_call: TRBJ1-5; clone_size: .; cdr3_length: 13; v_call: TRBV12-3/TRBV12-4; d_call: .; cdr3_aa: CASKGTSNQPQHF; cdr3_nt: TGTGCCAGCAAGGGGACATCGAATCAGCCCCAGCATTTT
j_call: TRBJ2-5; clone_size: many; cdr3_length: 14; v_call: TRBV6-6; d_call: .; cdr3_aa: CASRLRGAAETQYF; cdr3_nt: TGTGCCAGCAGACTCCGGGGGGCGGCTGAGACCCAGTACTTC
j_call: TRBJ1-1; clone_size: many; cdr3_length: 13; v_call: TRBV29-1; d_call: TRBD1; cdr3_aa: CSGLTGDLTEAFF; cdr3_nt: TGCAGCGGACTGACAGGGGATCTCACTGAAGCTTTCTTT
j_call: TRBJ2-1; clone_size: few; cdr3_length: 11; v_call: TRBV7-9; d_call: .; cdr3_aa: CASERYNEQFF; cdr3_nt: TGTGCCAGTGAAAGGTACAATGAGCAGTTCTTC
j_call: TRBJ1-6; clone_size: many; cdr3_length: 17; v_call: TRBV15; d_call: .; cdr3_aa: CATSARGSSSYNSPLHF; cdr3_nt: TGTGCCACCAGCGCCCGGGGATCGAGCTCCTATAATTCACCCCTCCACTTT
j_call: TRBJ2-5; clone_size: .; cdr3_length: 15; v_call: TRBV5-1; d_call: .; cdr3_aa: CASSLDGTPGETQYF; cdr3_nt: TGCGCCAGCAGCTTGGACGGTACCCCGGGGGAGACCCAGTACTTC
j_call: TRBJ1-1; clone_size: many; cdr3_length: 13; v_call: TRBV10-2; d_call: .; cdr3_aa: CASILGQNTEAFF; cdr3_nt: TGCGCCAGCATCCTGGGTCAGAACACTGAAGCTTTCTTT
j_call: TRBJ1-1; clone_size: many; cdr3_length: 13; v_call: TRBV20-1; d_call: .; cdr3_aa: CSADRFMNTEAFF; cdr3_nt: TGCAGTGCCGACAGATTCATGAACACTGAAGCTTTCTTT
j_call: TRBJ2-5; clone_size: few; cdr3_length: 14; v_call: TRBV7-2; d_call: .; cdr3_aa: CASRKDRYQETQYF; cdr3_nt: TGTGCCAGCAGAAAAGACAGGTACCAAGAGACCCAGTACTTC
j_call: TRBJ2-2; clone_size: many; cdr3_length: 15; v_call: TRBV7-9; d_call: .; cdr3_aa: CASSPGTENTGELFF; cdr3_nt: TGTGCCAGCAGTCCCGGGACCGAGAACACCGGGGAGCTGTTTTTT